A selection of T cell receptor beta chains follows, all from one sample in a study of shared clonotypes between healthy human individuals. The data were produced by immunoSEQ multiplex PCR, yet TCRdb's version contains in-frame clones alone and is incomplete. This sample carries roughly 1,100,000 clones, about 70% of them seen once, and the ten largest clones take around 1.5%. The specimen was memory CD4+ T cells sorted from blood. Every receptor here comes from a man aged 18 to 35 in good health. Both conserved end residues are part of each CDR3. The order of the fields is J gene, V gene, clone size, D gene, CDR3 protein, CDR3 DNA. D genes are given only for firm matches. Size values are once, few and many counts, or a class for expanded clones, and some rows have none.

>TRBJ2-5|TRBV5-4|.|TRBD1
CASSYPGQGRETQYF
TGTGCCAGCAGCTACCCGGGACAGGGTCGAGAGACCCAGTACTTC
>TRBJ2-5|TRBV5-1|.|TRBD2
CASSIRLAGGETQYF
TGCGCCAGCAGCATTCGACTAGCGGGAGGAGAGACCCAGTACTTC
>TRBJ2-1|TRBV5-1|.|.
CASSHLGVEQFF
TGCGCCAGCAGCCACCTAGGGGTTGAGCAGTTCTTC
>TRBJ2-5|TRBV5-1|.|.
CASSLDSRGETQYF
TGCGCCAGCAGCTTGGATTCCAGGGGTGAGACCCAGTACTTC
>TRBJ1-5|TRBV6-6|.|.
CASSLPGNNQPQHF
TGTGCCAGCAGCCTTCCAGGGAACAATCAGCCCCAGCATTTT
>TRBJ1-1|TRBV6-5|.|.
CASSLRPGSAEAFF
TGTGCCAGCAGCCTCCGCCCGGGGTCTGCTGAAGCTTTCTTT
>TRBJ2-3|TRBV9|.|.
CASSPRGSTDTQYF
TGTGCCAGCAGCCCCAGGGGTAGCACAGATACGCAGTATTTT
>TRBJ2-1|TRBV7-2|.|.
CASSLGRQVNNEQFF
TGTGCCAGCAGCTTAGGAAGACAGGTTAACAATGAGCAGTTCTTC
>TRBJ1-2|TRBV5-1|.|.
CASSLNPGTSYGYTF
TGCGCCAGCAGCTTGAACCCCGGGACTTCATATGGCTACACCTTC
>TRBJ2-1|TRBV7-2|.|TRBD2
CASSPRVGGVNNEQFF
TGTGCCAGCAGCCCACGGGTCGGGGGGGTAAACAATGAGCAGTTCTTC
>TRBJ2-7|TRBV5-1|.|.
CASSLVGGYEQYF
TGCGCCAGCAGCTTGGTGGGCGGTTACGAGCAGTACTTC
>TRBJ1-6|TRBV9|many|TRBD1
CASSVSGQDPSPLHF
TGTGCCAGCAGCGTATCGGGACAGGACCCTTCACCCCTCCACTTT
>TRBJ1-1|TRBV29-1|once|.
CSVGQGSTEAFF
TGCAGCGTTGGGCAGGGGAGCACTGAAGCTTTCTTT
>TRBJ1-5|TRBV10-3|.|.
CAISAGGGDQPQHF
TGTGCCATCAGTGCGGGGGGCGGAGACCAGCCCCAGCATTTT
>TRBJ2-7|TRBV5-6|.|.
CASSLGRDHAYEQYF
TGTGCCAGCAGCTTGGGGCGGGACCACGCCTACGAGCAGTACTTC
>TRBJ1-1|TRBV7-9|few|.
CASGTGRAFF
TGTGCCAGCGGAACCGGGAGGGCTTTCTTT
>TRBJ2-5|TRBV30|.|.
CAWSVQITTDQYF
TGTGCCTGGAGTGTACAGATTACGACAGACCAGTACTTC
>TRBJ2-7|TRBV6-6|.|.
CASSYSNYEQYF
TGTGCCAGCAGTTACTCGAATTACGAGCAGTACTTC
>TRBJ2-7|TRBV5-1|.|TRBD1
CASRPRQGESYEQYF
TGCGCCAGCAGACCGCGGCAGGGGGAGTCCTACGAGCAGTACTTC
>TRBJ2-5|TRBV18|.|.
CASSPALAQETQYF
TGTGCCAGCTCACCAGCCCTAGCGCAAGAGACCCAGTACTTC
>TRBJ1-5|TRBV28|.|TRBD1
CASSSPTGANQPQHF
TGTGCCAGCAGTTCGCCAACAGGGGCTAATCAGCCCCAGCATTTT
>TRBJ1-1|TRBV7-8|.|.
CASSLYSDTEAFF
TGTGCCAGCAGCTTATATTCCGACACTGAAGCTTTCTTT
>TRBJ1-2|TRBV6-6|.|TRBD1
CASSLNRGTNYGYTF
TGTGCCAGCAGTTTAAACAGGGGAACTAACTATGGCTACACCTTC
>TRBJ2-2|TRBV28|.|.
CASSLGRAGELFF
TGTGCCAGCAGTTTGGGTCGCGCCGGGGAGCTGTTTTTT
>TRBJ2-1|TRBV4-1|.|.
CASSLVGANGNEQFF
TGCGCCAGCAGCCTAGTCGGGGCTAACGGGAATGAGCAGTTCTTC
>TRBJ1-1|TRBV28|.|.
CASSLDQMRAFF
TGTGCCAGCAGTTTGGATCAAATGAGAGCTTTCTTT
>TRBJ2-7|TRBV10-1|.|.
CASSESGSYEQYF
TGCGCCAGCAGTGAGTCTGGATCCTACGAGCAGTACTTC
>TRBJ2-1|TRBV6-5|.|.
CASSYSRWSYNEQFF
TGTGCCAGCAGTTACTCACGCTGGTCCTACAATGAGCAGTTCTTC
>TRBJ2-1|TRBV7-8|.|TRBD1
CASSPTTTGGYNEQFF
TGTGCCAGCAGCCCTACCACTACAGGGGGCTACAATGAGCAGTTCTTC
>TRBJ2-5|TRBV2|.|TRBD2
CASNLNGGLAVETQYF
TGTGCCAGCAACCTAAACGGCGGACTAGCCGTCGAGACCCAGTACTTC
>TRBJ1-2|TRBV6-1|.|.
CASSGEGYGYTF
TGTGCCAGCTCCGGGGAAGGCTATGGCTACACCTTC
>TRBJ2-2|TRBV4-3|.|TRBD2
CASSARLAGNTGELFF
TGCGCCAGCAGCGCTCGACTAGCGGGAAACACCGGGGAGCTGTTTTTT
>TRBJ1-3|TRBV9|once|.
CASSALGGNTIYF
TGTGCCAGCAGCGCCCTTGGAGGGAACACCATATATTTT
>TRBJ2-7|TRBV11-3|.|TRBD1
CASSSQSGQGYEQYF
TGTGCCAGCAGCTCTCAATCGGGACAGGGCTACGAGCAGTACTTC
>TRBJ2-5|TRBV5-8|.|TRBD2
CASSLGVAGVQETQYF
TGTGCCAGCAGCTTGGGGGTAGCGGGGGTCCAAGAGACCCAGTACTTC
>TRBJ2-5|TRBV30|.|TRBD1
CAWSNVRGREETQYF
TGTGCCTGGAGTAACGTCAGGGGGCGAGAAGAGACCCAGTACTTC
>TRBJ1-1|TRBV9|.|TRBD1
CASSPGQGANTEAFF
TGTGCCAGCAGCCCTGGACAGGGAGCAAACACTGAAGCTTTCTTT